A single sample is the source of the 32 T cell receptor beta chains below, sequenced in a study of T cells after yellow fever vaccination. MiXCR, applied by TCRdb to the 5' RACE reads, yields one record per CDR3 protein. This table has 150,000 to 200,000 distinct CDR3 sequences, approximately 9.9% appearing once. Sequencing used CD8+ T cells sorted from PBMCs, obtained 15 days after the yellow fever booster vaccination. The receptors shown here come from a man younger than 30 who received the YFV17D yellow fever vaccine.

This chain connects TRBV29-1 to TRBJ2-2, with D perhaps TRBD1 (5 bases). Per the germline V gene, CDR1 is SQVTM and CDR2 is ANQGSEA. CDR3 size: 13 residues. V shed 6 bases and J shed 1 base, with 9 bases lying between them. CDR3 DNA: TGCAGCGTGACAGATATGAACACCGGGGAGCTGTTTTTT. This sequence encodes CSVTDMNTGELFF.

This chain links TRBV27 with TRBJ1-2, with 7 positions matching TRBD1. This CDR3 has 15 amino acids. Germline V CDR1 and CDR2: MNHEY, SMNVEV (reference sequence). V shed 0 bases, J shed 8 bases, and the junction held 9 bases outside the gene matches. The CDR3 reads CASSLSLTGKNGYTF. CDR3 coding DNA: TGTGCCAGCAGTTTATCCCTGACAGGGAAAAACGGCTACACCTTC.

The chain couples TRBV5-1 to TRBJ2-7; D is possibly TRBD2 (5 bases). The CDR3 loop spans 15 amino acids. Trimming removed 5 bases at V and 3 bases at J, with 18 bases between. CDR1 SGHRS and CDR2 YFSETQ come from the germline V gene. This CDR3 reads CASRITPDGGYEQYV. The CDR3 DNA follows: TGCGCCAGCAGAATAACCCCGGATGGAGGCTACGAGCAGTACGTC.

This chain connects TRBV9 to TRBJ1-5; possibly TRBD1 for D (6 bases). The V and J ends lost 0 bases and 1 base respectively, with 8 bases between them. Germline values: CDR1 SGDLS, CDR2 YYNGEE. The CDR3 covers 15 residues. CDR3 sequence reads: CASSVAGVSNQPQHF. Here the CDR3 DNA reads TGTGCCAGCAGCGTAGCAGGGGTCAGCAATCAGCCCCAGCATTTT.

The chain recombines TRBV5-1 with TRBJ2-7; D may be TRBD1 or TRBD2 (5 bases each). The V gene's germline CDR1 is SGHRS and CDR2 YFSETQ. Trimming cost V 4 bases and J 2 bases, with 16 bases left between them. The CDR3 totals 15 residues. The CDR3 loop is CASSARDLYAYEQYF. For the CDR3, the DNA is TGCGCCAGCAGCGCCCGGGACCTATACGCCTACGAGCAGTACTTC.

This clonotype was observed at least ten times. V gene TRBV19 combines with J gene TRBJ1-5; D remains ambiguous. Germline lookup yields CDR1 LNHDA and CDR2 SQIVND (reference sequence). Deletions cut 2 bases from V and 6 bases from J, with 14 bases between. The CDR3 loop spans 15 amino acids. CDR3 nucleotide sequence: TGTGCCAGTAGTATAACCCCGAGCCCTACTCAGCCCCAGCATTTT. Translation: CASSITPSPTQPQHF. Using reference TRBV19 and TRBJ1-5 for the parts outside the CDR3, the full variable domain is DGGITQSPKYLFRKEGQNVTLSCEQNLNHDAMYWYRQDPGQGLRLIYYSQIVNDFQKGDIAEGYSVSREKKESFPLTVTSAQKNPTAFYLCASSITPSPTQPQHFGDGTRLSIL.

This clonotype has a handful of counts. This chain's CDR3 is CASSLVTAGGPGEQFF. CDR3 DNA: TGTGCCAGCAGCTTAGTTACGGCGGGGGGGCCCGGAGAGCAGTTCTTC. The rearrangement joins TRBV7-9 to TRBJ2-1; 9 bases line up with TRBD2. The germline gives CDR1 SEHNR, CDR2 FQNEAQ (reference sequence). The junction had 11 bases not matched to a gene; V was cut back by 1 base and J by 10 bases. This CDR3 has 16 residues.

This clonotype came up a few times. The chain is built from TRBV6-1 and TRBJ2-1, with 7 positions matching TRBD2. CDR3 length: 17 residues. Germline assignment: CDR1 MNHNS and CDR2 SASEGT. V lost 6 bases to trimming and J lost 5 bases; unmatched junction nucleotides: 16. The CDR3 sequence is CASRGGSGAKLDNEQFF. The CDR3 DNA reads TGTGCCAGCAGGGGCGGAAGCGGGGCGAAACTCGACAATGAGCAGTTCTTC.

This chain links TRBV29-1 with TRBJ1-2, with D unclear. The CDR3 has 12 residues. V was shortened by 0 bases and J by 0 bases, with 2 bases between the two germline ends. Germline V lookup: CDR1 SQVTM, CDR2 ANQGSEA. CDR3 in amino acids: CSVEDSNYGYTF. CDR3 in DNA: TGCAGCGTTGAAGATTCTAACTATGGCTACACCTTC.

The rearrangement joins TRBV4-1 to TRBJ2-3, with D unclear. Trimming took 1 base from V and 2 from J, leaving 13 bases between them. The length of the CDR3 is 16 residues. CDR1 and CDR2 from the germline V gene are MGHRA and YSYEKL. CDR3: CASSQAKIASTDTQYF. The CDR3 DNA is TGCGCCAGCAGCCAAGCCAAGATCGCGTCCACAGATACGCAGTATTTT.

In this sample, this clonotype turned up a few times. V and J are TRBV27 and TRBJ2-1, with 7 bases lining up with TRBD1. J lost 6 bases, V lost 3 bases, and 5 bases had no gene match. The V gene's germline CDR1 is MNHEY and CDR2 SMNVEV (reference sequence). The CDR3 sequence is 14 residues long. CDR3: CASSFGQATNEQFF. Here the CDR3 DNA reads TGTGCCAGCAGTTTCGGACAGGCCACCAATGAGCAGTTCTTC.

This clonotype appeared many times. The V call is TRBV12-3 or TRBV12-4, the J call TRBJ2-3; D is uncertain. This CDR3 comprises 13 residues. Trimming removed 6 bases from V and 0 bases from J, with 7 bases in between. Written as DNA, the CDR3 is TGTGCCAGCAGCTTTGGCAGCACAGATACGCAGTATTTT. Amino acid sequence: CASSFGSTDTQYF.

The chain recombines TRBV12-5 with TRBJ1-1, with 9 positions matching TRBD1. After removal of 1 base from V and 8 bases from J, the junction contained 5 bases not matched to a gene. The germline V gene has CDR1 LGHNT and CDR2 FRNRAP. This CDR3 has 14 amino acids. In DNA, the CDR3 is TGTGCTAGTGGTTTGGGGACAGGGGTTATGGAAGCTTTCTTT. Protein product: CASGLGTGVMEAFF.

This clonotype was detected many times. V is TRBV6-5 and J is TRBJ2-3; TRBD2 aligns across 8 bases. Per germline, CDR1 MNHEY and CDR2 SVGAGI. This CDR3 has 17 residues. After removal of 5 bases from V and 1 base from J, the junction contained 11 bases not matched to a gene. In DNA form, the CDR3 reads TGTGCCAGCAGTCGTCCCCTGGGAGCGGGGGGCACAGATACGCAGTATTTT. Translation gives CASSRPLGAGGTDTQYF.

The chain is built from TRBV4-1 and TRBJ1-1; D is unclear. The CDR3 totals 16 residues. V lost 1 base and J 4 bases, leaving 16 bases between the germline ends. Germline assignment: CDR1 MGHRA and CDR2 YSYEKL. The DNA of the CDR3 is TGCGCCAGCAGCCAAGTCCCCGGCAGGCGGGGCACTGAAGCTTTCTTT. Encoded protein: CASSQVPGRRGTEAFF.

The genes are TRBV4-1 and TRBJ2-1; TRBD2 matches at 9 bases. The germline V gene encodes CDR1 MGHRA and CDR2 YSYEKL. The trim removed 1 base at V and 8 bases at J, leaving 9 bases unmatched. This CDR3 comprises 16 residues. The CDR3 DNA reads as TGCGCCAGCAGCCAAGGGCCCGGGACTAGCAGCGATGAGCAGTTCTTC. As protein: CASSQGPGTSSDEQFF.

The chain uses TRBV12-3 or TRBV12-4 and TRBJ2-1; 12 nucleotides align to TRBD1. The CDR3 runs to 15 residues. The ends lost 6 bases at V and 9 bases at J; junction bases unmatched: 9. CDR3 nucleotide sequence: TGTGCCAGCAGACGGGACAGGGGGCTTCAGGGTGAGCAGTTCTTC. Amino acid sequence: CASRRDRGLQGEQFF.

This rearrangement joins TRBV12-3 or TRBV12-4 to TRBJ2-5; 10 bases match TRBD1. The CDR3 extends over 20 amino acids. The J segment lost 5 bases and the V segment lost 3 bases, leaving 21 bases of the junction unmatched. The CDR3 sequence: CASSFSLGTGDEMNSETQYF. The CDR3 nucleotides are TGTGCCAGCAGTTTTAGTCTCGGGACAGGGGACGAGATGAATAGCGAGACCCAGTACTTC.

This clonotype showed up many times. This sequence joins TRBV7-2 and TRBJ2-6; TRBD1 agrees at 9 bases. Germline V gene lookup returns CDR1 SGHTA and CDR2 FQGNSA. This CDR3 is built from 20 residues. Trimming removed 1 base from V and 0 bases from J; junction bases left unmatched: 10. DNA of the CDR3: TGTGCCAGCAGCTTAGAATCCGGGACAGGGATATTCTCTGGGGCCAACGTCCTGACTTTC. It codes for CASSLESGTGIFSGANVLTF.

This clonotype was detected only a few times. This chain links TRBV5-1 with TRBJ1-2, with 8 bases aligning to TRBD1. Trimming removed 2 bases from V and 3 bases from J; junction bases left unmatched: 9. This CDR3 is built from 16 residues. Looked up from germline, CDR1 is SGHRS and CDR2 is YFSETQ. The CDR3 protein is CASSFNVDRGYYGYTF. Written as DNA, the CDR3 is TGCGCCAGCAGCTTTAATGTAGACAGGGGATACTATGGCTACACCTTC.

This clonotype was counted a few times. V gene TRBV7-2 combines with J gene TRBJ1-6; D uncertain. This CDR3 contains 19 residues. V lost 3 bases and J 3 bases, leaving 21 bases between the germline ends. Germline CDR1 SGHTA, CDR2 FQGNSA. The chain's CDR3 is CASSFARGLLVYYNSPLHF. CDR3 bases: TGTGCCAGCAGCTTCGCTCGAGGCCTCCTCGTATACTATAATTCACCCCTCCACTTT. The whole variable domain, remainder taken from reference TRBV7-2 and TRBJ1-6, is GAGVSQSPSNKVTEKGKDVELRCDPISGHTALYWYRQSLGQGLEFLIYFQGNSAPDKSGLPSDRFSAERTGGSVSTLTIQRTQQEDSAVYLCASSFARGLLVYYNSPLHFGNGTRLTVT.

The chain combines TRBV5-1 with TRBJ2-7, with D perhaps matching TRBD1 (5 bases). Looked up from germline, CDR1 is SGHRS and CDR2 is YFSETQ. The CDR3 consists of 12 residues. Trimming shortened V by 3 bases and J by 4 bases, and 8 bases separated the two germline ends. The CDR3 DNA is TGCGCCAGCAGCTCGACAGTTTACGAGCAGTACTTC. Its translation: CASSSTVYEQYF.

This clonotype was seen a few times. This rearrangement joins TRBV7-8 to TRBJ2-7; TRBD2 matches at 10 bases. V lost 5 bases and J lost 4; bases outside the gene matches: 8. This CDR3 region has 15 residues. CDR1 is SGHVS, CDR2 FQNEAQ, per germline. CDR3 sequence (DNA): TGTGCCAGCAGCATACTAGCGGGGCCGATTTACGAGCAGTACTTC. Encoded protein: CASSILAGPIYEQYF.

This clonotype has only a few counts. J is TRBJ1-2 and V is TRBV7-9, with a tentative D call TRBD1 (5 bases). Trimming took 5 bases from V and 6 from J, leaving 16 bases between them. The CDR3 covers 14 residues. Germline CDR1 reads SEHNR; CDR2 reads FQNEAQ (reference sequence). CDR3 region: CASSQSPRVDGYTF. The CDR3 nucleotides read TGTGCCAGCAGCCAGTCCCCCAGGGTAGATGGCTACACCTTC.

This clonotype has only a few counts. V gene TRBV12-5 combines with J gene TRBJ2-4; a possible D gene is TRBD1 (6 bases). Germline CDR1 LGHNT, CDR2 FRNRAP. This CDR3 has 15 residues. Trimming took off 1 base at V and 4 bases at J, with 11 bases between the two ends. The DNA for the CDR3 is TGTGCTAGTGGTTTGGCCAAACAGGGAAAAAACATTCAGTACTTC. Its protein is CASGLAKQGKNIQYF.

This clonotype turned up a few times. J is TRBJ2-5 and V is TRBV12-3 or TRBV12-4; D possibly corresponds to TRBD1 (6 bases). V dropped 7 bases and J dropped 2 bases, with 14 bases sitting between them. This CDR3 spans 14 amino acids. CDR3 residues: CASTSIGQQETQYF. As DNA, the CDR3 is TGTGCCAGCACCTCAATCGGACAGCAAGAGACCCAGTACTTC.

This clonotype was found a few times. The chain uses TRBV5-8 and TRBJ1-1; D gene ambiguous. The CDR3 sequence is 11 residues long. Germline V gene lookup returns CDR1 SGHTS and CDR2 YDEGEE. The ends were cut back, 10 bases at V and 4 bases at J, with 11 bases in the middle. This chain's CDR3 is CAGPVATEAFF. CDR3 in DNA: TGTGCCGGACCCGTCGCCACTGAAGCTTTCTTT. Together with reference TRBV5-8 and TRBJ1-1, the CDR3 gives the full variable domain: EAGVTQSPTHLIKTRGQQATLRCSPISGHTSVYWYQQALGLGLQFLLWYDEGEERNRGNFPPRFSGRQFPNYSSELNVNALELEDSALYLCAGPVATEAFFGQGTRLTVV.

The chain is built from TRBV14 and TRBJ2-7, with 10 bases identical to TRBD1. The CDR3 consists of 14 residues. The V gene end was trimmed by 5 bases and the J gene end by 3 bases; junction bases not matched to a gene: 4. The germline gives CDR1 SGHDN, CDR2 FVKESK. The CDR3 DNA sequence: TGTGCCAGCAGCGCGGGACAGGGGATCTACGAGCAGTACTTC. Translation gives CASSAGQGIYEQYF.

This chain joins TRBV7-9 and TRBJ2-1; TRBD1 matches 8 bases. The CDR3 has 15 amino acids. The trim removed 6 bases at V and 0 bases at J, leaving 4 bases unmatched. The germline V gene encodes CDR1 SEHNR and CDR2 FQNEAQ (reference sequence). CDR3 nucleotide sequence: TGTGCCAGCAGACGGACAGGGAGCTCCTACAATGAGCAGTTCTTC. This sequence encodes CASRRTGSSYNEQFF.

This chain connects TRBV7-9 to TRBJ1-1, with TRBD1 matching 9 bases. With V trimmed by 1 base and J by 1 base, 4 bases remained unmatched. The CDR3 spans 16 residues. The V gene's germline CDR1 is SEHNR and CDR2 FQNEAQ (reference sequence). The CDR3 loop is CASSLGRTGANTEAFF. The CDR3 DNA follows: TGTGCCAGCAGCTTAGGCCGGACAGGGGCGAACACTGAAGCTTTCTTT.

This clonotype has just a few counts. The chain couples TRBV12-3 or TRBV12-4 to TRBJ1-1; D ambiguous. This CDR3 has 13 amino acids. The V and J ends lost 3 bases and 4 bases respectively, with 9 bases between them. Here the CDR3 DNA reads TGTGCCAGCAGTTTTTCGGGAAGCACTGAAGCTTTCTTT. Protein: CASSFSGSTEAFF.

The chain links TRBV6-4 to TRBJ2-1; 7 nucleotides align to TRBD1. The CDR3 contains 13 residues. Germline loops: CDR1 MRHNA, CDR2 SNTAGT. The V gene end was trimmed by 6 bases and the J gene end by 8 bases; junction bases not matched to a gene: 7. CDR3 DNA sequence: TGTGCCAGCAGGACAGGGAATCTTCATGAGCAGTTCTTC. Amino acids: CASRTGNLHEQFF.